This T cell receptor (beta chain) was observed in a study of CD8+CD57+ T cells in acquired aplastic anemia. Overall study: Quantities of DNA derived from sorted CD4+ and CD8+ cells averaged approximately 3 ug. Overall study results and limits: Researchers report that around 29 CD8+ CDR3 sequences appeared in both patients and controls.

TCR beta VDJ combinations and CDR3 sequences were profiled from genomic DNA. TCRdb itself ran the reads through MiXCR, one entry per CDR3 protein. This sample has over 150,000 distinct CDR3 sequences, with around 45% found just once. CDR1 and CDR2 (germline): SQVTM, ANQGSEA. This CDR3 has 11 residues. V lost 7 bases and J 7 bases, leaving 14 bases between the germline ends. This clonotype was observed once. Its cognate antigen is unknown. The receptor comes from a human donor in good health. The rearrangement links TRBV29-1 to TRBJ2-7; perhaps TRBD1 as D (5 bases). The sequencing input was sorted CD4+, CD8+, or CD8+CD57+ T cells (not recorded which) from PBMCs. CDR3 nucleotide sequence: TGCAGCGGGGGCCATACGAGGGAGCAGTACTTC. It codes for CSGGHTREQYF.